This T cell receptor beta chain was sequenced for a study of vaccination effects on CD4 cells after COVID-19. General study results and limits: Researchers reported few convalescent patients and no early post-infection timepoints in the study. Both infection-induced and vaccine-induced clones contracted markedly at late post-vaccination timepoints.

Between days 9 and 10 of culture, CD4+ T cells were separated out. Participants completed two doses of the BNT162b2 or mRNA-1273 vaccine. The healthy vaccine recipients, who had no prior SARS-CoV-2 infection, showed negative nucleocapsid antibodies. Days 3 and 7 were when half the medium was replaced with IL-2 medium. Produced via immunoSEQ multiplex PCR; TCRdb's table is partial and in-frame only. The table shows 50,000 to 80,000 clones, with roughly 80% occurring only once. This clone has just one count. What it binds is unknown. V lost 5 bases, J lost 3 bases, and 22 bases lay in between. The CDR3 runs to 17 residues. Per the germline V gene, CDR1 is LGHDT and CDR2 is YNNKEL (reference sequence).

The chain recombines TRBV3-1 (or the pseudogene TRBV3-2) with TRBJ2-5, with D possibly matching TRBD2 (6 bases). The sequenced sample was CD4+ T cells from PBMCs cultured without peptide, obtained after COVID-19 vaccination. This sequence was found in a human donor who received a COVID-19 vaccine. CDR3 sequence reads: CASSGDGRLPSKETQYF. CDR3 nucleotide sequence: TGTGCCAGCAGCGGCGACGGGAGACTCCCCTCGAAAGAGACCCAGTACTTC.